This TCR beta chain was sequenced for a study of cytomegalovirus exposure and HLA in healthy donors (dated by TCRdb to about 2017). Context from the whole study: The roughly 700 repertoires of the first cohort and the 120 validation repertoires were produced on the same platform, according to a later analysis. The aim of the study was to test whether cataloging public T cell receptors could identify signatures of past pathogen exposure. In addition to the first cohort of 666 subjects, a separate validation cohort of 130 or so different subjects was used. To predict cytomegalovirus infection status, the study combined high-throughput TCR immunosequencing, statistical association of individual TCRs with disease status, and machine learning.

Deletion took 2 bases off V and 9 bases off J, with a span of 8 bases between the germline ends. The CDR1 and CDR2 encoded by the germline V gene are SQVTM and ANQGSEA. The CDR3 runs 11 residues from the cysteine to the phenylalanine. Just CDR3 DNA is preserved here, 33 bases in frame from base 1. The donors belonged to the validation cohort of around 110 subjects, which was separate from the approximately 700-subject first cohort. Library preparation used the immunoSEQ multiplex PCR assay. Per the original workflow: A statistical classification framework was built to diagnose cytomegalovirus status from the catalog of TCR beta chain sequences. In TCRdb, the immuneACCESS table is reduced to in-frame sequences with V and J assigned. These tables do not hold every clone; where another copy was compared, an unresolved V gene accounts for under half, and the others remain unexplained. V and J calls and clone size are those listed in that table; D and trimming were worked out from the DNA. This sample lists some 260,000 clones; 90% were detected once. The ten top clones hold approximately 3.1% of the sample.

With respect to this clone: Its antigen is still unknown. No quality values exist for individual bases; no much larger clone is one base distant.

The study at large found these results: Most TCR sequences were observed very rarely across donors, whereas some public TCRs were present in many individuals. In vitro tests confirmed that three of the cytomegalovirus-associated TCR beta chains recognize cytomegalovirus antigens. According to the authors, the approach could potentially be generalized to other disease states and immunological phenotypes. The classifier was reported to diagnose cytomegalovirus status with high specificity and sensitivity in both the original and validation cohorts. The study listed 170 or so TCR beta chains as associated with cytomegalovirus. The validation cohort had no HLA typing available for a later analysis, so co-occurrence within that cohort was assessed over all 130 or so repertoires. Of the cluster scores, about 94% were above 0 in a later analysis, which found that TCRs clustered in the first cohort also tended to co-occur in the roughly 130 validation repertoires.

The chain joins TRBV29-1 to TRBJ2-4; there is no confident call for the D gene. The sequenced sample was PBMCs. This sequence was found in a woman in her thirties in good health and CMV-seronegative. This receptor has the CDR3 CSVEYIGIQYF. The nucleotide sequence reads as follows: TGCAGCGTTGAATATATCGGCATTCAGTACTTC.